The clone carrying this T cell receptor beta chain was seen a few times. Its specificity is unknown. This CDR3 region has 16 residues. Germline values: CDR1 MNHNS, CDR2 SASEGT. V was clipped by 7 bases and J by 0 bases, with 17 bases between them. The data belong to a study of T cells in Graves' hyperthyroidism and ophthalmopathy. Study-level results: Ophthalmopathy got predicted by the model a median approximately 6.3 months before its onset.

The investigators amplified TCR beta CDR3 regions from RNA transcripts. First-round RT-PCR with HTBI primers amplified the TCR CDR3 region. Each CDR3 protein is one row after TCRdb ran MiXCR on the multiplex PCR reads. This table holds approximately 480,000 distinct CDR3 sequences, around 21% found once. The chain employs TRBV6-1 and TRBJ2-3; D is possibly TRBD1 (5 bases). Sequencing input: blood. This receptor was identified in a man younger than 35 with Graves' hyperthyroidism. CDR3 in amino acids: CASTLGLGSSTDTQYF. The DNA for the CDR3 is TGTGCCAGCACCCTGGGGCTAGGCTCAAGCACAGATACGCAGTATTTT.